This T cell receptor (beta chain) was sequenced for a study of T cell responses to AZD1222 COVID-19 vaccine. Clones were sequenced by immunoSEQ multiplex PCR, and TCRdb holds only the in-frame ones, with some missing. The sample includes roughly 120,000 clones, 75% to 90% seen only once; the top ten take roughly 3.8%. Germline CDR1 and CDR2: SNHLY and FYNNEI. The CDR3 is made up of 13 amino acids. V lost 11 bases, J lost 2 bases, and 7 bases stayed unmatched. This chain uses TRBV2 with TRBJ2-3; 7 bases agree with TRBD1. This sequence originates from an adult in good health. The sequencing used peripheral blood, collected on day 0 of MenACWY control vaccination. CDR3 sequence: CARRDRVTDTQYF. The CDR3 DNA reads TGTGCCCGCCGAGACAGGGTCACAGATACGCAGTATTTT.